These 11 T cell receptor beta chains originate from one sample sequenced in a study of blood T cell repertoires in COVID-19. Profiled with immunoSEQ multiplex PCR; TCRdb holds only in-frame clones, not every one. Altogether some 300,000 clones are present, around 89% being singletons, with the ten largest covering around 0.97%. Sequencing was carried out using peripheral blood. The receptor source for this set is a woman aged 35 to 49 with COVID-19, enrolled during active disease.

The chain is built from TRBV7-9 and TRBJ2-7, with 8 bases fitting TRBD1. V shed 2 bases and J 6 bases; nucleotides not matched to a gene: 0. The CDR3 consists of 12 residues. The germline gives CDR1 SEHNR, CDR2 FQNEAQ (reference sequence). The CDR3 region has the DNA TGTGCCAGCAGCTTAACAGGGGGCGAGCAGTACTTC. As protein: CASSLTGGEQYF.

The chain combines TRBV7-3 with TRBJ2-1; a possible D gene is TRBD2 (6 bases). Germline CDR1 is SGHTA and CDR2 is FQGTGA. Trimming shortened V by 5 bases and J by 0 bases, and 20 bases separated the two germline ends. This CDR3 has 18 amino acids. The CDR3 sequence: CASSPRTTDYFSYNEQFF. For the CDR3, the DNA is TGTGCCAGCAGCCCGAGGACTACCGACTACTTCTCCTACAATGAGCAGTTCTTC.

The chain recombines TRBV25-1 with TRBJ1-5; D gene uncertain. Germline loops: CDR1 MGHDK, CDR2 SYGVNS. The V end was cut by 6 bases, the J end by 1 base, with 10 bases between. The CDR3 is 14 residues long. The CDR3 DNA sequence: TGTGCCAGCAGCGCTCCGGGGAGCAATCAGCCCCAGCATTTT. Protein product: CASSAPGSNQPQHF.

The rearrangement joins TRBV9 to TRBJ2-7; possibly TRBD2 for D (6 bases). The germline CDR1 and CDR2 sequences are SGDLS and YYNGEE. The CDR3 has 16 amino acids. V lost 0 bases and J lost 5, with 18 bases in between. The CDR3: CASSVGWGPGEDEQYF. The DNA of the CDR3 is TGTGCCAGCAGCGTAGGTTGGGGCCCGGGGGAAGACGAGCAGTACTTC.

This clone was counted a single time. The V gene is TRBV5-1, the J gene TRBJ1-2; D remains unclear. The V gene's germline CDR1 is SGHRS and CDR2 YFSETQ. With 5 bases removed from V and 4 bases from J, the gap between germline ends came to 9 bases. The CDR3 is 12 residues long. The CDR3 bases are TGCGCCAGCAGGAGCGAATTCTATGGCTACACCTTC. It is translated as CASRSEFYGYTF.

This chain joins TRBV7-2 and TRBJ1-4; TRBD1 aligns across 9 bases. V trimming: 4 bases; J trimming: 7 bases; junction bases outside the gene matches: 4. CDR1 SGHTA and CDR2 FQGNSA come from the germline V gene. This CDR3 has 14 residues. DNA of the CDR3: TGTGCCAGCAGCTCGGACAGGGGAGGTGAAAAACTGTTTTTT. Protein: CASSSDRGGEKLFF.

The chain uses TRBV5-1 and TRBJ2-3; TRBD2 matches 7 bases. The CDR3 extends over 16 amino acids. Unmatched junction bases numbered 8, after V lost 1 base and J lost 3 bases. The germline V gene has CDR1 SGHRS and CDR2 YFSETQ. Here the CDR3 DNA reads TGCGCCAGCAGCTTGACTCCTAGCGGAGTTACAGATACGCAGTATTTT. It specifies CASSLTPSGVTDTQYF.

The CDR3, as DNA: TGTGCCAGCAGCGTAGGGACTAGCGGGATGGAGACCCAGTACTTC. Its protein is CASSVGTSGMETQYF. The gene calls are TRBV9 and TRBJ2-5; 12 bases line up with TRBD2. CDR3 length: 15 amino acids. The junction had 2 bases not matched to a gene; V was cut back by 0 bases and J by 5 bases. Germline V gene lookup returns CDR1 SGDLS and CDR2 YYNGEE.

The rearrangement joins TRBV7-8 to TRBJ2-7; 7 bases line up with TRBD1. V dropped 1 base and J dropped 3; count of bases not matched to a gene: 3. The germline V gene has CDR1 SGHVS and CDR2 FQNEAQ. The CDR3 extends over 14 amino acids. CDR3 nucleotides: TGTGCCAGCAGCTTAGGGGACAGCGACTACGAGCAGTACTTC. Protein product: CASSLGDSDYEQYF.

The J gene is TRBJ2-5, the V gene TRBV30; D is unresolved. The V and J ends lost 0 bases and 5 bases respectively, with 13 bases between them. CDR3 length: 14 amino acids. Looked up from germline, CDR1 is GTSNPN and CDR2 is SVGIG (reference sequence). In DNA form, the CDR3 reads TGTGCCTGGAGTGTAGGAGACTTGGTGGAGACCCAGTACTTC. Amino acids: CAWSVGDLVETQYF. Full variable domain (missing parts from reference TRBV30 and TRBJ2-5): SQTIHQWPATLVQPVGSPLSLECTVEGTSNPNLYWYRQAAGRGLQLLFYSVGIGQISSEVPQNLSASRPQDRQFILSSKKLLLSDSGFYLCAWSVGDLVETQYFGPGTRLLVL.

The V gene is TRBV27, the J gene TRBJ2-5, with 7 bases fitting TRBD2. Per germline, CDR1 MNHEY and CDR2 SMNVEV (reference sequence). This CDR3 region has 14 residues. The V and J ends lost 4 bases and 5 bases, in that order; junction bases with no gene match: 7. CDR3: CASSWFGGGETQYF. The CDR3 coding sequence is TGTGCCAGCAGTTGGTTTGGGGGAGGGGAGACCCAGTACTTC.